This T cell receptor beta chain originates from a study of blood T cells in healthy people across ages. Findings and caveats of the study: Researchers deemed the diversity estimates from one million T cells underestimates.

This clonotype was counted once. Its antigen remains unknown. Then a second PCR, running roughly 7 to 11 cycles, was carried out with a sample-barcoded 5' primer and a J-beta primer mix. MiXCR was run by TCRdb on the 5' RACE reads, yielding one entry per CDR3 protein. The sample lists about 2 million distinct CDR3 sequences, just under 50% seen once, with approximately 2.1% in the top ten. The sequence was collected from a woman in her forties in good health. The sample consisted of blood.

CDR3 sequence: CASVKSGLVLYEQFF. CDR3 sequence (DNA): TGTGCCAGCGTGAAATCGGGACTAGTGCTTTATGAGCAGTTCTTC. The chain carries TRBV6-5 and TRBJ2-1; 8 nucleotides align to TRBD2. The V and J ends lost 8 bases and 8 bases, in that order; junction bases with no gene match: 14. Germline CDR1 MNHEY, CDR2 SVGAGI. The CDR3 contains 15 residues.